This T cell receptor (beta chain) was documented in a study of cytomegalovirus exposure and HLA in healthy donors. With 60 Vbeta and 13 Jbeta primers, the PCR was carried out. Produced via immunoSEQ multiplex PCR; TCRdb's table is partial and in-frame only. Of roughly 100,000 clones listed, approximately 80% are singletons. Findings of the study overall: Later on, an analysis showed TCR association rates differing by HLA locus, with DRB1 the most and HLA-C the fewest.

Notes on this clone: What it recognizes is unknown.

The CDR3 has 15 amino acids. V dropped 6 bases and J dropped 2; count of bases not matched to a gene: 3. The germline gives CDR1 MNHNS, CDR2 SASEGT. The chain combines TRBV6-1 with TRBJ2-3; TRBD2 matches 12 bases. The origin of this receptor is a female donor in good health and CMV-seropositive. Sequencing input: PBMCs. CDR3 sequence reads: CASRTSGSITDTQYF. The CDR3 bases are TGTGCCAGCAGGACTAGCGGGAGTATCACAGATACGCAGTATTTT.